This T cell receptor beta chain was captured in a study of blood T cell repertoires in COVID-19. At the level of the study: Acute and convalescent COVID-19 specimens originated in the United States, Italy and Spain.

V was pared by 3 bases and J by 2 bases, with 13 bases between. Germline assignment: CDR1 KGHSH and CDR2 LQKENI. CDR3 size: 16 residues. As processed by the authors: Nucleated cell number was recorded as an estimate derived from reference gene primer amplification. Clones were sequenced by immunoSEQ multiplex PCR, and TCRdb holds only the in-frame ones, with some missing. The V and J calls and clone size are taken from that table; D and trimming were inferred from the DNA. The sample lists a few hundred thousand clones; around four fifths were seen once. The sample comprised peripheral blood. This clonotype originated in a man aged 45 to 65 with active or convalescent COVID-19. This chain joins TRBV18 and TRBJ1-4; tentatively, D is TRBD1 (5 bases). CDR3 loop: CASSPRQFETNEKLFF. In DNA, the CDR3 is TGTGCCAGCTCACCTCGACAGTTTGAGACTAATGAAAAACTGTTTTTT.